A selection of T cell receptor beta chains follows, all from one sample in a study of shared clonotypes between healthy human individuals. Here immunoSEQ multiplex PCR was the method, and the copy in TCRdb shows in-frame clones only, minus some. Here the sample spans hundreds of thousands of clones, around 74% being singletons. The sequenced sample consisted of memory CD4+ T cells sorted from blood. The receptors originated from a young woman in good health. Each CDR3 is given without its conserved first and last residue. Clone size is shown for a subset of rows, as once, few, many or a class of expanded clone.

J	size	V	CDR3
TRBJ2-2	NA	TRBV28	ASSTSGRFTGELF
TRBJ2-7	many	TRBV7-2	ASSFPPAPEQY
TRBJ2-2	once	TRBV28	ASSFQGTGTGELF
TRBJ2-3	few	TRBV19	ASTLGQGLNTQY
TRBJ2-6	NA	TRBV15	ATSLRPRAGGANVLT
TRBJ2-7	NA	TRBV27	ASSLGPGLNYEQY
TRBJ2-7	once	TRBV30	AWNPGTFSYEQY
TRBJ2-1	NA	TRBV28	ASSSSASGSWYNEQF
TRBJ2-5	NA	TRBV27	ASSLTGLETQY
TRBJ2-1	few	TRBV5-1	ASSLAPGGTYNEQF
TRBJ1-1	few	TRBV16	ASSQKTGGKAF
TRBJ2-7	NA	TRBV28	ASSAQGVSSYEQY
TRBJ1-5	NA	TRBV7-9	ASSIEGSQPQH
TRBJ1-2	NA	TRBV7-9	ASSIRDRGHGYT
TRBJ2-5	NA	TRBV2	ASRAGGGGETQY
TRBJ2-3	NA	TRBV28	ASSFDRGDTQY
TRBJ2-1	NA	TRBV7-2	ASSSQGTSGRRGEF
TRBJ2-7	NA	TRBV11-2	ASSSHSIGSSYEQY
TRBJ1-5	NA	TRBV10-2	ASADRGVQPQH
TRBJ2-7	NA	TRBV5-5	ASSLLAGLYEQY
TRBJ1-5	few	TRBV13	ASSLGRSGNQPQH
TRBJ2-2	NA	TRBV7-9	ASSPPGTANTGELF
TRBJ2-3	NA	TRBV18	ASSPYTTSTDTQY
TRBJ2-1	NA	TRBV25-1	ASSAEAVLPNEQF
TRBJ1-4	NA	TRBV7-8	ASSPGTGGKLF
TRBJ2-7	NA	TRBV15	ATSRDEAREQY
TRBJ2-1	many	TRBV28	ASLAGGYNEQF
TRBJ2-7	NA	TRBV5-4	ASSLKGPSYEQY
TRBJ1-3	few	TRBV7-6	ASSLLTAGTGRGNTIY
TRBJ2-5	NA	TRBV5-3	ARSGGWDGVMKTQY
TRBJ2-7	NA	TRBV4-1	ASSQWELAGGKVEQY
TRBJ2-1	once	TRBV6-1	ASTGGYSYNEQF
TRBJ2-3	NA	TRBV19	ASSEGLADWADTQY
TRBJ2-3	NA	TRBV5-1	ASTRQASTDTQY
TRBJ2-7	NA	TRBV28	ASSFRDHGQY
TRBJ1-3	once	TRBV7-9	ASSRDYSGNTIY
TRBJ1-3	NA	TRBV9	ASSRDGHSGNTIY
TRBJ2-5	NA	TRBV5-6	ASSLSSGTWETQY
TRBJ2-1	NA	TRBV5-1	ASSLGDPYNEQF
TRBJ2-7	NA	TRBV7-9	ASSTAPPSHEQY
TRBJ1-4	NA	TRBV5-4	ASSLEGAGLEKLF
TRBJ1-1	NA	TRBV7-9	ASSARQVLGANTEAF
TRBJ1-1	NA	TRBV28	ASIPHLRGQLRI
TRBJ1-2	once	TRBV14	ASSAGPGFGYT
TRBJ2-7	NA	TRBV5-4	ASSLQDRAYEQY
TRBJ2-1	NA	TRBV4-1	ASSQGGPVKQF
TRBJ2-1	NA	TRBV7-9	ATSGGSFHEQF